Sequencing of this TCR beta chain was carried out in a study of T cell responses to AZD1222 COVID-19 vaccine. Overall study context: Second-dose timings of about 4 or about 12 weeks were pooled. Study findings and constraints: Regions 160-218 and 743-854 dominated among vaccine-associated CD4 TCRs spanning spike. A reported finding is that nearly half of spike-specific TCRs target unmutated variant regions. Females made up more of the donors, who were largely white British, and clonal diversity may have come out too low.

A note on this clone: Its antigen is not identified.

V dropped 0 bases and J dropped 10 bases, with 9 bases sitting between them. The CDR3 sequence is 12 residues long. Germline V gene lookup returns CDR1 MNHEY and CDR2 SVGEGT. Sequencing was performed with immunoSEQ multiplex PCR; in TCRdb, only in-frame clones are kept and a portion is missing. The table has about 130,000 clones, over 80% seen once. The gene calls are TRBV6-2 or TRBV6-3 and TRBJ2-5; D is uncertain. Material: peripheral blood, obtained on day 0 of AZD1222 vaccination. The receptor was derived from an adult in good health. CDR3: CASSYSANDQYF. DNA for the CDR3: TGTGCCAGCAGTTACTCGGCTAATGACCAGTACTTC.